This T cell receptor beta chain was identified during a study of CD8+CD57+ T cells in acquired aplastic anemia. Study-level information: When averaged, DNA from sorted CD4+ and CD8+ cells came to around 3.1 ug. The study obtained approximately 11 million reads on average for CD4+ cells from healthy donors.

A remark on this clonotype: The antigen remains undetermined. This may be a read error, as it is one base from a much larger clone.

CDR3 and TCR beta VDJ profiling relied on genomic DNA as the template. In TCRdb, the reads were re-called with MiXCR into one record per CDR3 protein. The profile shows about 180,000 distinct CDR3 sequences, around half of them singletons. Study outcomes and limitations: Significance was not reached for CD8+ Simpson's diversity between patients and controls. In common between the patients and the controls were approximately 28 CD8+ CDR3 sequences.

The sample taken for sequencing was sorted CD4+, CD8+, or CD8+CD57+ T cells (not recorded which) from PBMCs. The sequence was collected from a human donor in good health.

As DNA, the CDR3 is TGTGCCAGCAGCCAGTCAGGGTTCAATCCACCCCTCCACTTT. Translation: CASSQSGFNPPLHF. This chain uses TRBV3-1 with TRBJ1-6; possibly TRBD1 for D (5 bases). V was pared by 3 bases and J by 11 bases, with 14 bases between. Germline V CDR1 and CDR2: LGHDT, YNNKEL (reference sequence). This CDR3 is built from 14 residues.